Below, 25 T cell receptor beta chains from the same sample are listed, as sequenced in a study of T cells in Graves' hyperthyroidism and ophthalmopathy. TCR beta CDR3 sequences were amplified from RNA transcripts. First-round RT-PCR of the TCR CDR3 relied on the HTBI primer set. TCRdb re-called the multiplex PCR reads with MiXCR, one entry per CDR3 protein. This table has around 800,000 distinct CDR3 sequences, over 35% appearing once. Specimen: blood. The source is a young man with Graves' hyperthyroidism.

This clonotype was detected many times. The chain recombines TRBV7-8 with TRBJ2-7; TRBD1 or TRBD2 may be the D gene (5 bases each). The CDR3 runs 13 residues. Between the trimmed V and J ends, which lost 3 bases and 7 bases, there was a span of 13 bases. In germline, CDR1 is SGHVS, CDR2 FQNEAQ. The CDR3, as DNA: TGTGCCAGCAGCTTGAGCAGGGAGCTTGAGCAGTACTTC. Translated, it gives CASSLSRELEQYF.

CDR3 DNA sequence: TGTGCCAGCAATTGGGGGGAGAACACTGAAGCTTTCTTT. It translates to CASNWGENTEAFF. V gene TRBV12-3 or TRBV12-4 combines with J gene TRBJ1-1; tentative D call: TRBD1 (5 bases). With 7 bases removed from V and 1 base from J, the gap between germline ends came to 10 bases. The CDR3 is made up of 13 amino acids.

The rearrangement uses TRBV5-1 and TRBJ2-5; 8 nucleotides align to TRBD1. The CDR3 is 16 residues long. Germline values: CDR1 SGHRS, CDR2 YFSETQ. V lost 4 bases and J lost 5; bases outside the gene matches: 13. CDR3 in DNA: TGCGCCAGCAGCGACACGCGAGGACAGGGTGTCGAGACCCAGTACTTC. Amino acid sequence: CASSDTRGQGVETQYF.

The chain couples TRBV4-1 to TRBJ1-3; D possibly corresponds to TRBD1 (6 bases). Per germline, CDR1 MGHRA and CDR2 YSYEKL. This CDR3 has 15 amino acids. The V and J ends lost 8 bases and 3 bases respectively, with 17 bases between them. The CDR3 loop is CASRPLKGDGNTIYF. CDR3 coding DNA: TGCGCCAGCCGACCTTTAAAGGGGGATGGAAACACCATATATTTT.

This clonotype was picked up a small number of times. The chain couples TRBV29-1 to TRBJ2-7; 7 bases map to TRBD2. Germline trimming cut 5 bases from V and 0 bases from J; bases unmatched to any gene: 4. Germline CDR1 SQVTM, CDR2 ANQGSEA. There are 13 residues in the CDR3. The CDR3 reads CSVLLAFSYEQYF. CDR3 coding DNA: TGCAGCGTTCTACTAGCGTTCTCCTACGAGCAGTACTTC.

DNA of the CDR3: TGTGCCAGCAGGGGTCGGCTACAAGAGACCCAGTACTTC. It codes for CASRGRLQETQYF. The J gene is TRBJ2-5, the V gene TRBV2; no clear D gene. The CDR3 is 13 amino acids. Trimming removed 6 bases from V and 2 bases from J, with 10 bases in between. Germline CDR1 reads SNHLY; CDR2 reads FYNNEI.

This chain connects TRBV7-9 to TRBJ1-4; possible D gene TRBD1, 5 bases. Germline CDR1 is SEHNR and CDR2 is FQNEAQ (reference sequence). Trimming stripped 5 bases from V and 0 bases from J, with 16 bases between. This CDR3 comprises 17 residues. The CDR3 nucleotides read TGTGCCAGCAGCCAGACCCAGGACATTGCAACTAATGAAAAACTGTTTTTT. Translation: CASSQTQDIATNEKLFF. Combining the CDR3 with reference TRBV7-9 and TRBJ1-4 gives the whole variable domain DTGVSQNPRHKITKRGQNVTFRCDPISEHNRLYWYRQTLGQGPEFLTYFQNEAQLEKSRLLSDRFSAERPKGSFSTLEIQRTEQGDSAMYLCASSQTQDIATNEKLFFGSGTQLSVL.

This clonotype was observed a handful of times. J is TRBJ1-4 and V is TRBV29-1; D is unresolved. CDR3 length: 13 amino acids. CDR1 and CDR2 (germline): SQVTM, ANQGSEA. V was clipped by 1 base and J by 5 bases, with 8 bases between them. The CDR3 DNA reads TGCAGCGTTGAAGGGAGCGGGAATGAAAAACTGTTTTTT. As protein: CSVEGSGNEKLFF.

This clonotype was observed a single time. V and J are TRBV29-1 and TRBJ1-2; unclear D gene. The V gene's germline CDR1 is SQVTM and CDR2 ANQGSEA. Trimming took 7 bases from V and 4 from J, leaving 16 bases between them. The CDR3 consists of 13 residues. This CDR3 reads CSAPDWTVYGYTF. Written as DNA, the CDR3 is TGCAGCGCCCCGGACTGGACTGTCTATGGCTACACCTTC.

This clonotype was found a few times. The genes are TRBV9 and TRBJ1-1, with a possible D match to TRBD1 (6 bases). The CDR3 is made up of 13 amino acids. V was clipped by 3 bases and J by 8 bases, with 14 bases between them. Germline V lookup: CDR1 SGDLS, CDR2 YYNGEE. The CDR3 bases are TGTGCCAGCAGCGCGACAGGATCCCCAGAAGCTTTCTTT. This sequence encodes CASSATGSPEAFF. Together with reference TRBV9 and TRBJ1-1, the CDR3 gives the full variable domain: DSGVTQTPKHLITATGQRVTLRCSPRSGDLSVYWYQQSLDQGLQFLIQYYNGEERAKGNILERFSAQQFPDLHSELNLSSLELGDSALYFCASSATGSPEAFFGQGTRLTVV.

The rearrangement joins TRBV19 to TRBJ2-7, with TRBD1 matching over 8 bases. Germline trimming cut 5 bases from V and 5 bases from J; bases unmatched to any gene: 8. This CDR3 contains 14 residues. The germline V gene encodes CDR1 LNHDA and CDR2 SQIVND (reference sequence). CDR3 loop: CASSGIQGGDEQYF. The CDR3 DNA reads as TGTGCCAGTAGTGGGATACAGGGGGGCGACGAGCAGTACTTC.

About this clonotype: A single base separates this from a much larger clone, so it may be a read error. J is TRBJ1-4 and V is TRBV14; a weak D match, TRBD1 (5 bases). The germline gives CDR1 SGHDN, CDR2 FVKESK. V was pared by 2 bases and J by 6 bases, with 10 bases between. The CDR3 is 14 amino acids. Written as DNA, the CDR3 is TGTGCCAGCAGCCAAAGCAGGGTCGATGAAAAACTGTTTTTT. Protein product: CASSQSRVDEKLFF. The complete variable domain, with remaining parts taken from reference TRBV14 and TRBJ1-4, reads EAGVTQFPSHSVIEKGQTVTLRCDPISGHDNLYWYRRVMGKEIKFLLHFVKESKQDESGMPNNRFLAERTGGTYSTLKVQPAELEDSGVYFCASSQSRVDEKLFFGSGTQLSVL.

The rearrangement uses TRBV5-1 and TRBJ1-6, with unresolved D. Germline CDR1 and CDR2: SGHRS and YFSETQ. V was shortened by 4 bases and J by 10 bases, with 21 bases between the two germline ends. This CDR3 contains 16 residues. CDR3 nucleotides: TGCGCCAGCAGCCAAGAATTAGAGGGAGGAGGGTCACCCCTCCACTTT. Residues: CASSQELEGGGSPLHF.

This rearrangement joins TRBV28 to TRBJ2-5; 7 bases line up with TRBD1. This CDR3 has 13 residues. With V trimmed by 11 bases and J by 5 bases, 11 bases remained unmatched. Germline CDR1 MDHEN, CDR2 SYDVKM. The CDR3 protein is CAVKQGVLETQYF. DNA for the CDR3: TGTGCCGTCAAGCAGGGGGTATTGGAGACCCAGTACTTC.

The genes are TRBV9 and TRBJ2-7; D gene ambiguous. There are 12 residues in the CDR3. The ends were cut back, 5 bases at V and 6 bases at J, with 12 bases in the middle. The V gene's germline CDR1 is SGDLS and CDR2 YYNGEE. CDR3: CASSYPLGEQYF. In DNA, the CDR3 is TGTGCCAGCAGTTACCCTCTAGGCGAGCAGTACTTC. The full variable domain, in which reference TRBV9 and TRBJ2-7 provide the parts outside the CDR3, is DSGVTQTPKHLITATGQRVTLRCSPRSGDLSVYWYQQSLDQGLQFLIQYYNGEERAKGNILERFSAQQFPDLHSELNLSSLELGDSALYFCASSYPLGEQYFGPGTRLTVT.

Notes on this clonotype: As the CDR3 is not closed by the conserved phenylalanine or tryptophan, this likely results from a read error. The chain is built from TRBV7-9 and TRBJ2-6; D perhaps matches TRBD1 (5 bases). In germline, CDR1 is SEHNR, CDR2 FQNEAQ (reference sequence). The CDR3 length is 18 residues. V was cut by 5 bases and J by 0 bases, with 17 bases left in between. CDR3 DNA: TGTGCCAGCAGCCTCGGGCAGGGAAAGCCCTCTGGGGCCAACGTCCTGACTCCA. As protein: CASSLGQGKPSGANVLTP.

The CDR3 DNA sequence: TGTGCCAGCAGCCCAGGGGGATTGGGAAGGGGTTACGAGCAGTACTTC. Its protein product is CASSPGGLGRGYEQYF. The chain employs TRBV9 and TRBJ2-7, with 7 nucleotides matching TRBD1. J lost 4 bases, V lost 4 bases, and 14 bases had no gene match. CDR3 size: 16 residues. The germline CDR1 and CDR2 sequences are SGDLS and YYNGEE.

This chain connects TRBV19 to TRBJ2-1; no clear D gene. The V and J ends lost 3 bases and 6 bases respectively, with 9 bases between them. The CDR3 has 13 amino acids. The germline CDR1 and CDR2 sequences are LNHDA and SQIVND (reference sequence). The CDR3 here is CASSMDAFNEQFF. The CDR3 nucleotides are TGTGCCAGTAGTATGGACGCGTTCAATGAGCAGTTCTTC.

This clonotype was seen a few times. The rearrangement uses TRBV4-1 and TRBJ2-2; D uncertain. Germline values: CDR1 MGHRA, CDR2 YSYEKL. The CDR3 is made up of 13 amino acids. Trimming removed 0 bases at V and 7 bases at J, with 6 bases between. The CDR3 region is CASSQDQYGELFF. For the CDR3, the DNA is TGCGCCAGCAGCCAAGATCAGTACGGGGAGCTGTTTTTT.

The rearrangement joins TRBV7-2 to TRBJ1-2; TRBD1 might be the D (5 bases). Trimming shortened V by 4 bases and J by 4 bases, and 16 bases separated the two germline ends. The CDR3 has 15 residues. Looked up from germline, CDR1 is SGHTA and CDR2 is FQGNSA. This CDR3 is CASSSGTSFIYGYTF. The CDR3 nucleotides are TGTGCCAGCAGCTCAGGGACCTCTTTTATCTATGGCTACACCTTC. The full variable domain, in which reference TRBV7-2 and TRBJ1-2 provide the parts outside the CDR3, is GAGVSQSPSNKVTEKGKDVELRCDPISGHTALYWYRQSLGQGLEFLIYFQGNSAPDKSGLPSDRFSAERTGGSVSTLTIQRTQQEDSAVYLCASSSGTSFIYGYTFGSGTRLTVV.

Notes on this clonotype: This may come from a read error, since a much larger clone is one base off. The chain recombines TRBV7-9 with TRBJ2-7; D unresolved. CDR3 size: 12 residues. Germline V gives CDR1 SEHNR, CDR2 FQNEAQ (reference sequence). CDR3 DNA: TGTGCCGGCAGCTTAGAAAACGGCGAGCAGTACTTC. Its translation: CAGSLENGEQYF.

Ten or more counts support this clonotype. This chain uses TRBV7-8 with TRBJ1-5, with D unresolved. Germline V lookup: CDR1 SGHVS, CDR2 FQNEAQ. V was trimmed by 4 bases and J by 5 bases, leaving 15 bases between them. The CDR3 length is 15 residues. CDR3 DNA: TGTGCCAGCAGCTCCCTACCCGTCGGGGATCAGCCCCAGCATTTT. Translation: CASSSLPVGDQPQHF.

Concerning this clonotype: Germline and junction disagree at one end, which may indicate a read error. The chain combines TRBV7-2 with TRBJ2-7; unclear D gene. Germline V gene lookup returns CDR1 SGHTA and CDR2 FQGNSA. This CDR3 contains 15 residues. As DNA, the CDR3 is TGCGCCAGCAGCGAAGACTCCCTGGGAACCTACGAGCAGTACTTC. This codes for CASSEDSLGTYEQYF.

As to this clonotype: At one end the junction does not follow the germline gene, possibly because of a read error. V gene TRBV7-9 combines with J gene TRBJ2-7; TRBD2 agrees at 8 bases. CDR1 and CDR2 (germline): SEHNR, FQNEAQ (reference sequence). CDR3 length: 16 residues. DNA for the CDR3: TGTGCCAGCAGTTTAGCTTCGGGCGGGAGGCCCTACGAGCAGTACTTC. The encoded protein is CASSLASGGRPYEQYF.

V usage is TRBV6-5 and J usage is TRBJ1-1, with 9 nucleotides matching TRBD1. CDR3 length equals 13 residues. From germline, CDR1 is MNHEY and CDR2 SVGAGI. The trim removed 6 bases at V and 11 bases at J, leaving 10 bases unmatched. The CDR3 DNA sequence: TGTGCCAGCAGATCCCGGACAGGGGAGGTGGCTTTCTTT. This sequence encodes CASRSRTGEVAFF.